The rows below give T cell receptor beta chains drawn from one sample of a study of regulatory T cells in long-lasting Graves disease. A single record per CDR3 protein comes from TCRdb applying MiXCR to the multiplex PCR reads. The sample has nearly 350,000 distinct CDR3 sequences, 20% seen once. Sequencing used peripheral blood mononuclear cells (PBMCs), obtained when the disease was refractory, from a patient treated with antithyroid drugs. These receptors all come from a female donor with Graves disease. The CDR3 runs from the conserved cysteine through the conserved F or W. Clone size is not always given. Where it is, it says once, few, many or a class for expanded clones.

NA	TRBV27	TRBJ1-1	CASKHNRENTETFF
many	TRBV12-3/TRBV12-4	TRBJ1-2	CASSPQGGYGYTF
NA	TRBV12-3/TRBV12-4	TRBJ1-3	CASRTGLPPGNTIYF
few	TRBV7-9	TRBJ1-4	CASSPTRGVSGEKLFF
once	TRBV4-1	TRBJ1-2	CASSLWTGTKYGYTF
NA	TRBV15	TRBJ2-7	CATRPTGEYEQYF
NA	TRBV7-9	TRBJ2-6	CASSLVALGETGANVLTF
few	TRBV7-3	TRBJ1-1	CASSPRDMGTEAFF
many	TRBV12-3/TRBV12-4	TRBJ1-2	CASSFGTGIYGYTF
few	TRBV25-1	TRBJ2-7	CASRDGTINEQYF
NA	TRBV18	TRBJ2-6	CASSPTYSNSGANVLTF
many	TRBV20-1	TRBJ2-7	CSARDGTSGSHEQYF
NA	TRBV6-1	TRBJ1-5	CASSPHFGLTGDRPQHF
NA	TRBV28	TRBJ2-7	CASSLPPGTSGRAVREQYF
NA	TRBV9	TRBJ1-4	CASSATPQGEWDEKLFF
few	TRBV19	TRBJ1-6	CASSIRDRGLNSPLHF
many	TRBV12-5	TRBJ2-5	CASGLVVSSGGQETQYF
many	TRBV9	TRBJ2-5	CASSADVEGTQYF
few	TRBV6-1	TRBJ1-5	CASSRGRQGAEQPQHF
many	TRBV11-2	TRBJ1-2	CASSLDRTYGYTF
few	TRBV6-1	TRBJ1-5	CASSERRGNGVRNQPQHF
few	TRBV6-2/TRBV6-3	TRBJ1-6	CASTTTGRRNSPLHF